One T cell receptor (beta chain) is described in this entry. The sample is drawn from a study of blood T cell repertoires in COVID-19. Looking at the study overall: T cells, B-cell-depleted T cells, or PBMCs supplied cDNA or gDNA.

Enrollees, 18 to 89 years old, lived in about two dozen US areas. Grouping used clinical history reported by participants in a survey and questionnaire. Original methodology: From reference gene primer amplification, estimates of nucleated cell counts were derived. This table comes from immunoSEQ multiplex PCR, and its TCRdb copy is limited to in-frame clones, with some not included. D and trimming come from the DNA, and the V and J calls and clone size come from that table. This sample has around 250,000 clones; about 85% occur once, and the top ten carry roughly 6.7%. Unmatched junction bases numbered 8, after V lost 4 bases and J lost 4 bases. There are 15 residues in the CDR3. Per germline, CDR1 SGHRS and CDR2 YFSETQ.

Sequencing input: PBMCs or T cells enriched from blood (not recorded which). The J gene is TRBJ1-1, the V gene TRBV5-1, with 9 nucleotides matching TRBD1. The clonotype was recovered from a woman aged 45-59 years who had been exposed to COVID-19. CDR3 DNA sequence: TGCGCCAGCAGCCCGGCGCCGACAGGGGGCACTGAAGCTTTCTTT. Its translation is CASSPAPTGGTEAFF.